The 31 T cell receptor beta chains given below trace back to one sample, sequenced in a study of T cell responses to AZD1222 COVID-19 vaccine. Measured with immunoSEQ multiplex PCR; TCRdb has only the in-frame clones, and not every one. The sample lists about 110,000 clones, about 90% occurring once. Sequencing was performed on peripheral blood, taken on day 0 of AZD1222 vaccination. Source of these receptors: an adult in good health.

The chain uses TRBV5-1 and TRBJ2-1; 11 bases agree with TRBD2. The CDR3 is made up of 15 amino acids. V shed 2 bases, J shed 6 bases, and the junction held 4 bases outside the gene matches. CDR1 SGHRS and CDR2 YFSETQ come from the germline V gene. CDR3 protein: CASSLLAGDGNEQFF. The CDR3 coding sequence is TGCGCCAGCAGCTTACTAGCGGGAGATGGCAATGAGCAGTTCTTC.

The chain employs TRBV29-1 and TRBJ2-3; D might be TRBD2 (6 bases). V dropped 7 bases and J dropped 0 bases, with 17 bases sitting between them. The CDR3 consists of 15 residues. The germline V gene encodes CDR1 SQVTM and CDR2 ANQGSEA. The chain's CDR3 is CSAGLTGDSTDTQYF. As DNA, the CDR3 is TGCAGCGCCGGGTTGACGGGGGATAGCACAGATACGCAGTATTTT.

This chain joins TRBV11-3 and TRBJ2-5; either TRBD1 or TRBD2 may supply D (5 bases each). This CDR3 is built from 13 residues. The V end lost 1 base, the J end lost 3 bases, and 6 bases lay between the germline ends. Germline-derived CDR1 and CDR2 are SGHNT and YENEEA. In DNA form, the CDR3 reads TGTGCCAGCAGCTTAGGAGGGGAAGAGACCCAGTACTTC. Translation: CASSLGGEETQYF.

The V and J genes are TRBV5-1 and TRBJ1-6; weak D call: TRBD1 (5 bases). Germline CDR1 and CDR2: SGHRS and YFSETQ. CDR3 length equals 14 residues. V was trimmed by 5 bases and J by 5 bases, leaving 11 bases between them. The CDR3 sequence: CASRVGTDNSPLHF. The DNA of the CDR3 is TGCGCCAGCAGGGTAGGGACGGATAATTCACCCCTCCACTTT.

The rearrangement links TRBV5-1 to TRBJ2-1; 10 bases are shared with TRBD2. Germline V gene lookup returns CDR1 SGHRS and CDR2 YFSETQ. J gave up 8 bases and V 1 base, and 6 bases lay outside the gene matches. This CDR3 is 15 amino acids long. CDR3 sequence reads: CASSLSGGAWDEQFF. CDR3 in DNA: TGCGCCAGCAGCTTGAGCGGGGGGGCCTGGGATGAGCAGTTCTTC.

The chain combines TRBV7-7 with TRBJ2-1; TRBD2 aligns across 14 bases. CDR3 length: 15 amino acids. CDR1 is SSHAT and CDR2 is FNYEAQ in the germline V gene (reference sequence). J was trimmed by 7 bases and V by 5 bases; bases with no gene match: 4. CDR3 DNA sequence: TGTGCCAGCAGCCCCGGGACTAGCGGGAGTAATGAGCAGTTCTTC. This translates into CASSPGTSGSNEQFF. Drawing the rest from reference TRBV7-7 and TRBJ2-1, the complete variable domain is GAGVSQSPRYKVTKRGQDVTLRCDPISSHATLYWYQQALGQGPEFLTYFNYEAQPDKSGLPSDRFSAERPEGSISTLTIQRTEQRDSAMYRCASSPGTSGSNEQFFGPGTRLTVL.

V gene TRBV3-1 (or the pseudogene TRBV3-2) combines with J gene TRBJ2-7, with TRBD1 matching 8 bases. Germline V gene lookup returns CDR1 LGHDT and CDR2 YNNKEL (reference sequence). The CDR3 loop spans 16 amino acids. V lost 6 bases, J lost 4 bases, and 14 bases stayed unmatched. CDR3 region: CASSPTGEYSRYEQYF. The CDR3 DNA sequence: TGTGCCAGCAGTCCGACAGGGGAATATAGTCGTTACGAGCAGTACTTC.

The rearrangement uses TRBV3-1 (or the pseudogene TRBV3-2) and TRBJ2-1; 8 positions agree with TRBD2. The CDR3 is made up of 16 amino acids. V dropped 3 bases and J dropped 0; count of bases not matched to a gene: 4. Per the germline V gene, CDR1 is LGHDT and CDR2 is YNNKEL (reference sequence). CDR3 residues: CASSQSGGLSYNEQFF. The CDR3 DNA reads as TGTGCCAGCAGCCAGTCGGGGGGGCTCTCCTACAATGAGCAGTTCTTC.

This clone is a singleton in its sample. The V gene is TRBV29-1, the J gene TRBJ2-2; 9 bases are a match to TRBD1. The V segment lost 8 bases and the J segment 2 bases; nucleotides outside the gene matches: 6. There are 14 residues in the CDR3. Germline V gene lookup returns CDR1 SQVTM and CDR2 ANQGSEA. CDR3 DNA sequence: TGCAGCATCGAACAGGGGGCCAACACCGGGGAGCTGTTTTTT. It encodes CSIEQGANTGELFF.

The chain recombines TRBV18 with TRBJ2-7; D is perhaps TRBD2 (5 bases). The CDR3 length is 15 residues. Between the trimmed V and J ends, which lost 4 bases and 7 bases, there was a span of 20 bases. The germline gives CDR1 KGHSH, CDR2 LQKENI. CDR3 sequence: CASSLNAIVAWEQYF. CDR3 bases: TGTGCCAGCTCACTTAACGCCATAGTAGCGTGGGAGCAGTACTTC.

This rearrangement joins TRBV5-1 to TRBJ2-1, with 16 bases identical to TRBD2. The CDR3 is made up of 18 amino acids. Germline trimming cut 3 bases from V and 7 bases from J; bases unmatched to any gene: 10. Germline V lookup: CDR1 SGHRS, CDR2 YFSETQ. The CDR3 region is CASSSSGTSGRAGNEQFF. CDR3 nucleotides: TGCGCCAGCAGCTCTTCTGGGACTAGCGGGAGGGCCGGAAATGAGCAGTTCTTC.

The rearrangement uses TRBV6-5 and TRBJ1-6; D might be TRBD1 (5 bases). This CDR3 spans 15 amino acids. Germline lookup yields CDR1 MNHEY and CDR2 SVGAGI. Deletions cut 6 bases from V and 17 bases from J, with 26 bases between. CDR3 sequence (DNA): TGTGCCAGCAGAGCCGTACCTGATGCGACAGCCCGATTCCACTTT. Amino acids: CASRAVPDATARFHF.

This clone is a singleton in its sample. The chain recombines TRBV5-8 with TRBJ1-5; no definite D call. Trimming removed 2 bases from V and 2 bases from J, with 17 bases in between. This CDR3 has 17 amino acids. The germline CDR1 and CDR2 sequences are SGHTS and YDEGEE. CDR3 in amino acids: CASSFSLGIWGNQPQHF. The CDR3 DNA sequence: TGTGCCAGCAGCTTCAGCTTAGGGATCTGGGGCAATCAGCCCCAGCATTTT.

The gene calls are TRBV9 and TRBJ2-5; D is possibly TRBD2 (5 bases). V lost 5 bases to trimming and J lost 5 bases, with 10 bases between them. The CDR3 sequence is 12 residues long. Germline CDR1 SGDLS, CDR2 YYNGEE. The CDR3 loop is CASRRADETQYF. CDR3 in DNA: TGTGCCAGCAGGCGGGCGGATGAGACCCAGTACTTC.

The chain has TRBV6-4 and TRBJ2-1, with 11 positions matching TRBD2. Per the germline V gene, CDR1 is MRHNA and CDR2 is SNTAGT. Germline trimming cut 4 bases from V and 5 bases from J; bases unmatched to any gene: 10. This CDR3 comprises 17 residues. The CDR3 here is CASSVGPGLAENNEQFF. The CDR3 DNA follows: TGTGCCAGCAGTGTCGGCCCGGGACTAGCGGAAAACAATGAGCAGTTCTTC.

The J gene is TRBJ2-1, the V gene TRBV7-2; 8 bases align to TRBD1. V shed 4 bases and J 4 bases; nucleotides not matched to a gene: 6. The CDR3 runs to 15 residues. Germline CDR1 is SGHTA and CDR2 is FQGNSA. The DNA of the CDR3 is TGTGCCAGCAGCTGGACAGGGAACCCATACAATGAGCAGTTCTTC. It encodes CASSWTGNPYNEQFF.

The J gene is TRBJ2-7, the V gene TRBV18, with a possible D match to TRBD2 (6 bases). The CDR3 length is 14 residues. Trimming stripped 4 bases from V and 2 bases from J, with 12 bases between. Germline V gives CDR1 KGHSH, CDR2 LQKENI. The CDR3 reads CASSQGTATYEQYF. The CDR3 DNA sequence: TGTGCCAGCTCACAAGGGACTGCAACCTACGAGCAGTACTTC.

The chain is built from TRBV4-1 and TRBJ2-1; 8 bases are shared with TRBD2. Trimming removed 4 bases from V and 7 bases from J; junction bases left unmatched: 6. This CDR3 spans 14 amino acids. Germline values: CDR1 MGHRA, CDR2 YSYEKL. CDR3 protein: CASSPLAGRNEQFF. The DNA for the CDR3 is TGCGCCAGCAGCCCATTAGCGGGGCGGAATGAGCAGTTCTTC.

The CDR3 sequence is CASTTWAEQFF. The CDR3 nucleotides read TGTGCCAGCACCACCTGGGCAGAGCAGTTCTTC. The chain is built from TRBV7-9 and TRBJ2-1; D is ambiguous. V was trimmed by 7 bases and J by 10 bases, leaving 11 bases between them. In germline, CDR1 is SEHNR, CDR2 FQNEAQ (reference sequence). The CDR3 totals 11 residues.

The chain is built from TRBV12-3 or TRBV12-4 and TRBJ2-3; no definite D call. This CDR3 spans 12 amino acids. As DNA, the CDR3 is TGTGCAACGAAGGCTAGCACAGATACGCAGTATTTT. It is translated as CATKASTDTQYF.

DNA of the CDR3: TGCAGCGTTGCGCAATCGACAGGAAAAAACACTGAAGCTTTCTTT. This translates into CSVAQSTGKNTEAFF. V gene TRBV29-1 combines with J gene TRBJ1-1; tentative D call: TRBD1 (6 bases). CDR3 length: 15 residues. The germline gives CDR1 SQVTM, CDR2 ANQGSEA. The ends were cut back, 4 bases at V and 2 bases at J, with 17 bases in the middle.

This chain links TRBV2 with TRBJ2-3; no definite D call. CDR1 SNHLY and CDR2 FYNNEI come from the germline V gene. The CDR3 extends over 14 amino acids. Trimming shortened V by 3 bases and J by 4 bases, and 11 bases separated the two germline ends. The CDR3 spells CASSESESADTQYF. The CDR3 DNA follows: TGTGCCAGCAGTGAGTCTGAGTCGGCAGATACGCAGTATTTT.

The chain combines TRBV12-3 or TRBV12-4 with TRBJ1-2; 7 bases match TRBD1. The CDR3 is made up of 13 amino acids. The junction had 12 bases not matched to a gene; V was cut back by 5 bases and J by 12 bases. The CDR3 nucleotides are TGTGCCAGCAGTCCACAGGGGTCCTTACCGGACACCTTC. This sequence encodes CASSPQGSLPDTF.

The chain couples TRBV7-6 to TRBJ1-6; 10 nucleotides agree with TRBD1. Germline V gene data show CDR1 as SGHVS and CDR2 as FNYEAQ. The CDR3 has 14 amino acids. Unmatched junction bases numbered 3, after V lost 5 bases and J lost 8 bases. The CDR3 DNA is TGTGCCAGCAGCACAGGACAGGGGGATTCACCCCTCCACTTT. Translation: CASSTGQGDSPLHF.

The chain uses TRBV5-1 and TRBJ2-3; 14 nucleotides match TRBD2. Germline CDR1 is SGHRS and CDR2 is YFSETQ. Trimming took 4 bases from V and 6 from J; bases not matched to a gene: 7. CDR3 length: 16 amino acids. The CDR3 DNA follows: TGCGCCAGCAGCATCGGACTAGCGGGGGGAGGTGATACGCAGTATTTT. Protein: CASSIGLAGGGDTQYF.

The chain combines TRBV2 with TRBJ1-6; a possible D gene is TRBD1 (5 bases). V shed 6 bases and J shed 5 bases, with 14 bases lying between them. Germline V gives CDR1 SNHLY, CDR2 FYNNEI. The CDR3 spans 15 residues. The CDR3 nucleotides read TGTGCCAGCAGGCCCGAACAAGGGGATAATTCACCCCTCCACTTT. Protein product: CASRPEQGDNSPLHF.

V and J are TRBV6-4 and TRBJ2-1, with TRBD1 matching over 7 bases. J lost 0 bases, V lost 5 bases, and 10 bases had no gene match. Germline V gene lookup returns CDR1 MRHNA and CDR2 SNTAGT. The CDR3 spans 17 residues. The CDR3 region has the DNA TGTGCCAGCAGTCCCCCACCGGGACAGAGCTCCTACAATGAGCAGTTCTTC. This gives the protein CASSPPPGQSSYNEQFF.

The chain employs TRBV19 and TRBJ2-5; 10 bases fit TRBD1. The CDR3 extends over 16 amino acids. V gave up 7 bases and J gave up 4 bases; unmatched junction bases: 12. Germline loops: CDR1 LNHDA, CDR2 SQIVND (reference sequence). CDR3 in amino acids: CASTLGPGQGLETQYF. The CDR3 DNA sequence: TGTGCCAGTACCCTCGGGCCGGGACAGGGGTTAGAGACCCAGTACTTC.

The chain is built from TRBV5-6 and TRBJ2-7; the D is unclear. CDR1 is SGHDT and CDR2 is YYEEEE in the germline V gene. The CDR3 extends over 16 amino acids. V was cut by 1 base and J by 7 bases, with 21 bases left in between. The CDR3 spells CASSLPGQSLAREQYF. CDR3 nucleotide sequence: TGTGCCAGCAGCTTGCCGGGCCAGTCCCTGGCGCGGGAGCAGTACTTC.

The chain links TRBV19 to TRBJ2-7, with D possibly TRBD1 on 6 matching bases. The CDR3 contains 17 residues. Trimming left V 3 bases short and J 2 bases short, with 20 bases between. The germline CDR1 and CDR2 sequences are LNHDA and SQIVND (reference sequence). The CDR3 DNA reads as TGTGCCAGTAGTATGGGGGCCCGGGACGGCCGTCCCTACGAGCAGTACTTC. It encodes CASSMGARDGRPYEQYF.

J is TRBJ2-7 and V is TRBV4-1; 13 bases are shared with TRBD2. The germline gives CDR1 MGHRA, CDR2 YSYEKL. The trim removed 0 bases at V and 6 bases at J, leaving 11 bases unmatched. The CDR3 totals 18 residues. CDR3 protein: CASSQDQTSGGLWGEQYF. The CDR3 DNA reads as TGCGCCAGCAGCCAAGATCAGACTAGCGGGGGGCTGTGGGGCGAGCAGTACTTC.